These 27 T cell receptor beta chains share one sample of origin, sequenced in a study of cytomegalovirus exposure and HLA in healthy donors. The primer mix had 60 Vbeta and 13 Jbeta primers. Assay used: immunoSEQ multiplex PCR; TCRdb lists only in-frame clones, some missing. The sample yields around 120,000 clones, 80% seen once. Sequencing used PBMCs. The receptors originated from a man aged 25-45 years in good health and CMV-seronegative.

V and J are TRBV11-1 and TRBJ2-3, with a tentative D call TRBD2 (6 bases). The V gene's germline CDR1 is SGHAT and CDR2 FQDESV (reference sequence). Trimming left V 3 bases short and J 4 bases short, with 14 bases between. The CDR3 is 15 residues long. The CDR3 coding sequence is TGTGCCAGCAGCTTCCGGGAGAGAGGCGCAGATACGCAGTATTTT. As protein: CASSFRERGADTQYF.

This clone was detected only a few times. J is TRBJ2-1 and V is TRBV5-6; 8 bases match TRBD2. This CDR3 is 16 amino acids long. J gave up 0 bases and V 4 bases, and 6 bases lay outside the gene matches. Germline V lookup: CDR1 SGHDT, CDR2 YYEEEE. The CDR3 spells CASSQAGTSSYNEQFF. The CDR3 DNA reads TGTGCCAGCAGCCAGGCCGGGACTAGCTCCTACAATGAGCAGTTCTTC. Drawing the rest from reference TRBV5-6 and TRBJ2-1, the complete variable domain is DAGVTQSPTHLIKTRGQQVTLRCSPKSGHDTVSWYQQALGQGPQFIFQYYEEEERQRGNFPDRFSGHQFPNYSSELNVNALLLGDSALYLCASSQAGTSSYNEQFFGPGTRLTVL.

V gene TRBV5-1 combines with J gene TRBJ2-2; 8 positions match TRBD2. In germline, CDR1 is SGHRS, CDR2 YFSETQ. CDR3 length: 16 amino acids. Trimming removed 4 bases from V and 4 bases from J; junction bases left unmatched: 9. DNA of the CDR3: TGCGCCAGCAGCACATCCGCGGGAGGCCCCACCGGGGAGCTGTTTTTT. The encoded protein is CASSTSAGGPTGELFF.

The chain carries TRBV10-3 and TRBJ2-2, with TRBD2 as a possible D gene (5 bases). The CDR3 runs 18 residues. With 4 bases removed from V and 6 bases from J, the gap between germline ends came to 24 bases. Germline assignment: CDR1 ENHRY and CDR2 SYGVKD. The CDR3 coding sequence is TGTGCCATCAGTGGAACGCACTCCCCCGGGAAGGTCGCCGGGGAGCTGTTTTTT. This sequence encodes CAISGTHSPGKVAGELFF.

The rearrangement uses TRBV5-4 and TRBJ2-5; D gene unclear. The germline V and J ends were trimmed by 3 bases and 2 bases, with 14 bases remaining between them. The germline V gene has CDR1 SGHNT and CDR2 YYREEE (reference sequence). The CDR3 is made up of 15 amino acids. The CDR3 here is CASSSWAGPQETQYF. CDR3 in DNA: TGTGCCAGCAGCTCGTGGGCAGGCCCGCAAGAGACCCAGTACTTC.

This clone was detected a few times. CDR3 sequence: CASSADSRNEKLFF. In nucleotides, the CDR3 is TGTGCCAGCAGCGCGGACAGCAGAAATGAAAAACTGTTTTTT. The V and J genes are TRBV9 and TRBJ1-4; D might be TRBD1 (6 bases). In germline, CDR1 is SGDLS, CDR2 YYNGEE. Trimming pared 3 bases from V and 5 bases from J, leaving 11 bases between. CDR3 length: 14 residues.

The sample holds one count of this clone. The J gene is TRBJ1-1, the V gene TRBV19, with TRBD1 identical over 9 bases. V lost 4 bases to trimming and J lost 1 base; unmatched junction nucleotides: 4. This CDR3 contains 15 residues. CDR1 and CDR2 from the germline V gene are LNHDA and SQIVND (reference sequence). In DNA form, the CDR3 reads TGTGCCAGTAGTAGGGACAGGGCCAGGAACACTGAAGCTTTCTTT. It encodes CASSRDRARNTEAFF.

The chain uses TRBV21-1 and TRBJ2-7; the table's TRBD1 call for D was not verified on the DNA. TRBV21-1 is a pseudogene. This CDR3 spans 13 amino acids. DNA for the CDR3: TGTGCCAGCGGCCGGGACAACCCCTACGAGCAGTACTTC. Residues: CASGRDNPYEQYF.

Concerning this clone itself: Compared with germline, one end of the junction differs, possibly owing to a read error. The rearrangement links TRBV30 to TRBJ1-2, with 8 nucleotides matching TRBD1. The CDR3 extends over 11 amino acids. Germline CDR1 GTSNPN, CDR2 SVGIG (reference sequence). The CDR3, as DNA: TGTGCCTGGACAGGGGGCTTCGGCTACCCCTTC. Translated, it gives CAWTGGFGYPF. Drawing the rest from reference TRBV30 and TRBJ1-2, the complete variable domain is SQTIHQWPATLVQPVGSPLSLECTVEGTSNPNLYWYRQAAGRGLQLLFYSVGIGQISSEVPQNLSASRPQDRQFILSSKKLLLSDSGFYLCAWTGGFGYPFGSGTRLTVV.

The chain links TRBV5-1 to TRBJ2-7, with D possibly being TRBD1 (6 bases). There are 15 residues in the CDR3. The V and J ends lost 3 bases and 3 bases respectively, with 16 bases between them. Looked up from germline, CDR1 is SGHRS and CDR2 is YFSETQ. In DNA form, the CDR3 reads TGCGCCAGCAGCTGGGCCTCCGGGACAAACTACGAGCAGTACTTC. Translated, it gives CASSWASGTNYEQYF.

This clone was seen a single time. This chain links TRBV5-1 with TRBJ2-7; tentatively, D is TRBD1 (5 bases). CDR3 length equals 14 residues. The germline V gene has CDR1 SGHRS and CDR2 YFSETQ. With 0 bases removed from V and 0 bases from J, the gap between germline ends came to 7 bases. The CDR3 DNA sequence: TGCGCCAGCAGCTTGGCAGGGTCCTCCTACGAGCAGTACTTC. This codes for CASSLAGSSYEQYF.

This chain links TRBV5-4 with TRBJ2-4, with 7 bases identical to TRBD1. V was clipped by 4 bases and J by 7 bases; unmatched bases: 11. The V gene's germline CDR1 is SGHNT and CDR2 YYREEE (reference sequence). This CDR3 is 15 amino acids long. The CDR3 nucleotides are TGTGCCAGCAGCGTAGGGGCGAGGGGGCTTAACATTCAGTACTTC. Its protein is CASSVGARGLNIQYF.

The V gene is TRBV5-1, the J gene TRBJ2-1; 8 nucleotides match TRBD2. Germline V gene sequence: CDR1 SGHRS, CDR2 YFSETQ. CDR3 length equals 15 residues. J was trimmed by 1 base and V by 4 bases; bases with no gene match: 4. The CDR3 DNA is TGCGCCAGCAGCCAGCGGGAGAAATCCTACAATGAGCAGTTCTTC. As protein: CASSQREKSYNEQFF.

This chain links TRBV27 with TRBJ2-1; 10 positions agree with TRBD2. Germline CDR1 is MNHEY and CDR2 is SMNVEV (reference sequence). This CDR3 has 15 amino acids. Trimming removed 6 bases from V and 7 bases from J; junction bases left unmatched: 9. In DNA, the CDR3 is TGTGCCAGCAGCCCTACAGCGGGAGGGGGGAATGAGCAGTTCTTC. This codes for CASSPTAGGGNEQFF.

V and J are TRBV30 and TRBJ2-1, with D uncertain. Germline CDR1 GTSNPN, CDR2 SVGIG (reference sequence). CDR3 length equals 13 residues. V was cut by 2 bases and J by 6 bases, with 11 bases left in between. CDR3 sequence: CAWSMGPSNEQFF. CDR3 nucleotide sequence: TGTGCCTGGAGTATGGGCCCTTCCAATGAGCAGTTCTTC.

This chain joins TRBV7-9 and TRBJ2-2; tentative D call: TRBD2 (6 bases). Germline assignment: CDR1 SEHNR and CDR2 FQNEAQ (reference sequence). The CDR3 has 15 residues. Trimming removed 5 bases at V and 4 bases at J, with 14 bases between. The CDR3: CASSQGAGFTGELFF. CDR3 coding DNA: TGTGCCAGCAGCCAAGGGGCGGGATTCACCGGGGAGCTGTTTTTT.

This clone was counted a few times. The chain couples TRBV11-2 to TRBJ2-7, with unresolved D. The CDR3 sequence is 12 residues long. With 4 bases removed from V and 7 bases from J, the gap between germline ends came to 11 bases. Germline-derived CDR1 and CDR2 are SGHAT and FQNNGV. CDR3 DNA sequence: TGTGCCAGCAGCTCTAACAGTATTGAGCAGTACTTC. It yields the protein CASSSNSIEQYF. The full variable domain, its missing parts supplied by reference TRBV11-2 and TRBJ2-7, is EAGVAQSPRYKIIEKRQSVAFWCNPISGHATLYWYQQILGQGPKLLIQFQNNGVVDDSQLPKDRFSAERLKGVDSTLKIQPAKLEDSAVYLCASSSNSIEQYFGPGTRLTVT.

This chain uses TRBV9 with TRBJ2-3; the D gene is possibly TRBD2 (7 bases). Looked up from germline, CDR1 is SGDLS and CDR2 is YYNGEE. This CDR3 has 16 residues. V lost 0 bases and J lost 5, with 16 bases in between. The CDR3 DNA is TGTGCCAGCAGCGTAGTTGAGGGGGGGCATCAAGATACGCAGTATTTT. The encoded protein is CASSVVEGGHQDTQYF. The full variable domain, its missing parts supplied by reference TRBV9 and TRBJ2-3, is DSGVTQTPKHLITATGQRVTLRCSPRSGDLSVYWYQQSLDQGLQFLIQYYNGEERAKGNILERFSAQQFPDLHSELNLSSLELGDSALYFCASSVVEGGHQDTQYFGPGTRLTVL.

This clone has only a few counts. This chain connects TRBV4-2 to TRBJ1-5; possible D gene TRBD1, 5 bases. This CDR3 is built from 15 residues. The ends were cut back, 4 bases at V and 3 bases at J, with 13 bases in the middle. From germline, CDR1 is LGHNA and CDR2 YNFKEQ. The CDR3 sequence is CASSPPGRDNQPQHF. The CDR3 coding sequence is TGTGCCAGCAGCCCTCCCGGCAGGGACAATCAGCCCCAGCATTTT.

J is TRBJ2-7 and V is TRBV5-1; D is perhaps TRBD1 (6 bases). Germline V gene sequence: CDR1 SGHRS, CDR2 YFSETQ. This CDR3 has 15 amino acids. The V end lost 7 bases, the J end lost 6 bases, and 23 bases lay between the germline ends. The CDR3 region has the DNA TGCGCCAGCCACAATGGGGGCCCACAGAGTACCGAGCAGTACTTC. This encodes CASHNGGPQSTEQYF.

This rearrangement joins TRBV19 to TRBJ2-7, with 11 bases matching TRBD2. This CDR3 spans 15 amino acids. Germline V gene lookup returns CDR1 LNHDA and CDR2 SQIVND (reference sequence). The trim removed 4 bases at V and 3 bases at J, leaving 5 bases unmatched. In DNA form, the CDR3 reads TGTGCCAGTAGTAAATTAGCGGGGGGGATCTACGAGCAGTACTTC. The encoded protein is CASSKLAGGIYEQYF.

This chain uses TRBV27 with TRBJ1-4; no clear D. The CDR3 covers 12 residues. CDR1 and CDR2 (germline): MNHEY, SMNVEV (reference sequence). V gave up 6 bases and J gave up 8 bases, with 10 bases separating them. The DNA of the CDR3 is TGTGCCAGCAGCCCTGCCAGGGAAAAACTGTTTTTT. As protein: CASSPAREKLFF.

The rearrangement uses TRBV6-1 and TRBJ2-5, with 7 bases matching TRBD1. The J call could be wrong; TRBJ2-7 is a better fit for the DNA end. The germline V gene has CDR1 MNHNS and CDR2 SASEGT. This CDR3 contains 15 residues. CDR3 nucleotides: TGTGCCAGCAGTGAAGTGGGGACAGCTGCCTACGAGCAGTACTTC. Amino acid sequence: CASSEVGTAAYEQYF.

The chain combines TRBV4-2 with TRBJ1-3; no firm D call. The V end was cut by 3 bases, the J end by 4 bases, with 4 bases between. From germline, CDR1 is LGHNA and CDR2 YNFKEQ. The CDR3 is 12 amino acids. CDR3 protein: CASSQAGNTIYF. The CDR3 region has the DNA TGTGCCAGCAGCCAGGCCGGAAACACCATATATTTT.

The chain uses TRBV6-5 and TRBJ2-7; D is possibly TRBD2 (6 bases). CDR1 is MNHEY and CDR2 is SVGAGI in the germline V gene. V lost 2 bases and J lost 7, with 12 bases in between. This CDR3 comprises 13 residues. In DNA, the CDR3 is TGTGCCAGCAGTTACGGGGGTGGGAGGGAGCAGTACTTC. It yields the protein CASSYGGGREQYF.

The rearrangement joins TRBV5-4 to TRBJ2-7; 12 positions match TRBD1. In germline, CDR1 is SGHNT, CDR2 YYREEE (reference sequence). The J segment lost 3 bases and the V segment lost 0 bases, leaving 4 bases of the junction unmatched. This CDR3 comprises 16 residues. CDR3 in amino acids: CASSLGGTGGYYEQYF. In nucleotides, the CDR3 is TGTGCCAGCAGCTTGGGGGGGACAGGGGGCTACTACGAGCAGTACTTC.

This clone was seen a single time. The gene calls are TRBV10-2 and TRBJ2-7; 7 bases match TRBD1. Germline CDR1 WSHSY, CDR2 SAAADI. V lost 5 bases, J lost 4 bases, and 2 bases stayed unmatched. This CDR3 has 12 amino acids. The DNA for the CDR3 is TGCGCCAGCAGTTCGACAGGGTACGAGCAGTACTTC. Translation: CASSSTGYEQYF.